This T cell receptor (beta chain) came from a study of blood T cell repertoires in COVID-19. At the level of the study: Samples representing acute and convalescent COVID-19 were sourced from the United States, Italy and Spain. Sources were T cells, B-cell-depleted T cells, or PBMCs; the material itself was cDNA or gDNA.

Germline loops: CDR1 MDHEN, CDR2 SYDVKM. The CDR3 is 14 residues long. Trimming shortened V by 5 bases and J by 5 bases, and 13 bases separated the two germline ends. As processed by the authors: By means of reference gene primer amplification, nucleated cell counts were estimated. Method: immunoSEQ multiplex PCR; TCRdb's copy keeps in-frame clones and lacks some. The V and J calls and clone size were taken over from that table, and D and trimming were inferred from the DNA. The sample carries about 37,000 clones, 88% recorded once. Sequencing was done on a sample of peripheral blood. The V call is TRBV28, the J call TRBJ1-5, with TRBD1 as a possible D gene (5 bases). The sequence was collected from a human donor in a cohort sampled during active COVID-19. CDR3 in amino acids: CASSLSQGYQPQHF. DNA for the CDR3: TGTGCCAGCAGTCTTTCCCAGGGTTATCAGCCCCAGCATTTT.